These 6 T cell receptor beta chains originate from one sample sequenced in a study of technical replicates of blood from a handful of donors. Profiling relied on immunoSEQ multiplex PCR, and the TCRdb table lists in-frame clones only, not all of them. The sample records about 88,000 clones, about nine tenths being singletons. Sequencing used T cells isolated from PBMCs. Receptors originate from a human donor in good health.

The J gene is TRBJ2-2, the V gene TRBV7-2, with TRBD2 identical over 9 bases. Losses at the gene ends were 6 bases for V and 5 bases for J; bases not matched to a gene: 7. The CDR3 consists of 15 residues. Germline V gives CDR1 SGHTA, CDR2 FQGNSA. CDR3 region: CASSTGLAGTGELFF. CDR3 in DNA: TGTGCCAGCAGTACGGGACTAGCCGGGACCGGGGAGCTGTTTTTT.

This chain connects TRBV2 to TRBJ2-7; 7 bases are shared with TRBD1. This CDR3 contains 12 residues. V lost 8 bases, J lost 4 bases, and 5 bases stayed unmatched. Germline CDR1 is SNHLY and CDR2 is FYNNEI. The CDR3: CASGTGVYEQYF. DNA of the CDR3: TGTGCCAGCGGTACAGGGGTTTACGAGCAGTACTTC.

The rearrangement uses TRBV14 and TRBJ1-4, with D possibly matching TRBD1 (5 bases). The V end lost 0 bases, the J end lost 0 bases, and 17 bases lay between the germline ends. The CDR3 totals 19 residues. CDR1 and CDR2 (germline): SGHDN, FVKESK. The CDR3 spells CASSQERRGGIPTNEKLFF. The CDR3 bases are TGTGCCAGCAGCCAAGAGAGGCGGGGCGGAATTCCAACTAATGAAAAACTGTTTTTT.

This chain uses TRBV28 with TRBJ2-7; tentatively, D is TRBD2 (5 bases). The germline V gene encodes CDR1 MDHEN and CDR2 SYDVKM. The CDR3 runs to 12 residues. V lost 8 bases and J lost 1, with 9 bases in between. Here the CDR3 reads CASSGGSYEQYF. The CDR3 DNA reads TGTGCCAGCTCCGGCGGGTCCTACGAGCAGTACTTC.

J is TRBJ2-7 and V is TRBV7-9, with 12 bases that match TRBD1. Unmatched junction bases numbered 5, after V lost 3 bases and J lost 5 bases. From germline, CDR1 is SEHNR and CDR2 FQNEAQ (reference sequence). The CDR3 length is 15 residues. The CDR3 DNA follows: TGTGCCAGCAGCTTTGGGACAGGGGGCTTCAACGAGCAGTACTTC. This translates into CASSFGTGGFNEQYF.

The V and J genes are TRBV28 and TRBJ2-5, with TRBD2 matching over 9 bases. Germline trimming cut 6 bases from V and 5 bases from J; bases unmatched to any gene: 10. Germline V gives CDR1 MDHEN, CDR2 SYDVKM. The CDR3 is made up of 15 amino acids. CDR3 in DNA: TGTGCCAGCAGGACCGGGACTAGCCACGTGGAGACCCAGTACTTC. Its translation: CASRTGTSHVETQYF.